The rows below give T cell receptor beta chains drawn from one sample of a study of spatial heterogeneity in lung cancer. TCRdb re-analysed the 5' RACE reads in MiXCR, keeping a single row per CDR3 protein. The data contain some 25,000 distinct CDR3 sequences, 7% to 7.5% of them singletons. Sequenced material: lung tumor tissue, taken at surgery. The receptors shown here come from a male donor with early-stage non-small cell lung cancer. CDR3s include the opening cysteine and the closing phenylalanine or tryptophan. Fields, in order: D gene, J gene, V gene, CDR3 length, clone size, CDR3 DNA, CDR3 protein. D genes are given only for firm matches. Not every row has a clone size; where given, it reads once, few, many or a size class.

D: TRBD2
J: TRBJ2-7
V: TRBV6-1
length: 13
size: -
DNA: TGTGCCAGCAAGATAGTGGGAGGGGACGAGCAGTACTTC
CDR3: CASKIVGGDEQYF

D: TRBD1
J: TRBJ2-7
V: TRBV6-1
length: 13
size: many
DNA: TGTGCCAGCACCGGGACAGGGTTGTACGAGCAGTACTTC
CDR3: CASTGTGLYEQYF

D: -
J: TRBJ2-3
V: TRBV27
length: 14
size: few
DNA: TGTGCCAGCAGTTTATCTGGTAACTTAGATACGCAGTATTTT
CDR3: CASSLSGNLDTQYF

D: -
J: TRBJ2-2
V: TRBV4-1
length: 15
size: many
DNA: TGCGCCAGCAGCCCCCGGGACGCGATCACCGGGGAGCTGTTTTTT
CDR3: CASSPRDAITGELFF

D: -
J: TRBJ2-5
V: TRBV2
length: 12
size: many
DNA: TGTGCCAGCAGTGAAGAGCAAGAGACCCAGTACTTC
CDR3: CASSEEQETQYF

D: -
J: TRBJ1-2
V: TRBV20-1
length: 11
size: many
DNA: TGCAGTGCCCCGGACAGCTATGGCTACACCTTC
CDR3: CSAPDSYGYTF

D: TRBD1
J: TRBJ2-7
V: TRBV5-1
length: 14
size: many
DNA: TGCGCCAGCAGTTTGGAGACAGGGGGCGGCGAGCAGTACTTC
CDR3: CASSLETGGGEQYF

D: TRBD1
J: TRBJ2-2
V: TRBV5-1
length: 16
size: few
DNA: TGCGCCAGCAGCCTCCGGACAGGGGGCGACACCGGGGAGCTGTTTTTT
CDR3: CASSLRTGGDTGELFF

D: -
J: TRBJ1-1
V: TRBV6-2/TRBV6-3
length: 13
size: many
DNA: TGTGCCAGCAGTTACTTAGGGCGAACTGAAGCTTTCTTT
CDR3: CASSYLGRTEAFF

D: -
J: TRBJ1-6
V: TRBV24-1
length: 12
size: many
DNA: TGTGCCACCAAACAGAATAATTCACCCCTCCACTTT
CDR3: CATKQNNSPLHF

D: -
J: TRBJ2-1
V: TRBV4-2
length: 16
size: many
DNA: TGTGCCAGCAGCCAAGCTCATGCTAGCTCCAACAATGAGCAGTTCTTC
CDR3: CASSQAHASSNNEQFF

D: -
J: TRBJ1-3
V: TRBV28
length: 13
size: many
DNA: TGTGCCAGCAGGTCGACAGGCGGAAACACCATATATTTT
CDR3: CASRSTGGNTIYF

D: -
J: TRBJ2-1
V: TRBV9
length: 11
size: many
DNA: TGTGCCAGCAGCGTAGAGAATGAGCAGTTCTTC
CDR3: CASSVENEQFF

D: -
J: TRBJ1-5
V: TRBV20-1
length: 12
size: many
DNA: TGCAGTGCTAGCCATAGCAATCAGCCCCAGCATTTT
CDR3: CSASHSNQPQHF

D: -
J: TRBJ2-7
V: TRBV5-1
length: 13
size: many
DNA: TGCGCCAGCAGCTCCGGGTCCCCCTACGAGCAGTACTTC
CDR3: CASSSGSPYEQYF

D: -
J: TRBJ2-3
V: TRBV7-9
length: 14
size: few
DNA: TGTGCCAGCAGCTTAGGGGGACTCACTCCCACGCAGTATTTT
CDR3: CASSLGGLTPTQYF

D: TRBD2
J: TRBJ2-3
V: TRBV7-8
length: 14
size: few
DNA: TGTGCCAGCAGCCAAAATGTGGGGGGGGATACGCAGTATTTT
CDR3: CASSQNVGGDTQYF

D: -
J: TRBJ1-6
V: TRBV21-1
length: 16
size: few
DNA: TGTGCCAGCAGCAAGGGGCAGGGGGCGCAGAATTCACCCCTCCACTTT
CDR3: CASSKGQGAQNSPLHF

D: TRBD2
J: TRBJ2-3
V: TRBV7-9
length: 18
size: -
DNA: TGTGCCAACAGTTCTCGGACTAGCGGGGGCGCATCCACAGATACGCAGTATTTT
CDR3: CANSSRTSGGASTDTQYF

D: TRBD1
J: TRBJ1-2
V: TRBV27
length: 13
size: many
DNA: TGTGCCAGCAGTGCCGGACAGGGGGGAGGCTACACCTTC
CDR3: CASSAGQGGGYTF

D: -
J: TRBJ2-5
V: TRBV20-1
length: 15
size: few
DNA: TGCAGTGCTAGAGATGGGGCATTACTCCAAGAGACCCAGTACTTC
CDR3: CSARDGALLQETQYF

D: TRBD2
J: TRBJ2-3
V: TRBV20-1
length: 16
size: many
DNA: TGCAGTGCTAGAGATTTCCGACTAGCGAGTACAGATACGCAGTATTTT
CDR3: CSARDFRLASTDTQYF

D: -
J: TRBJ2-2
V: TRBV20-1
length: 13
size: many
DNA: TGCGGAGGAGTGCCCCATCGCACCGGGGAGCTGTTTTTT
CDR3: CGGVPHRTGELFF

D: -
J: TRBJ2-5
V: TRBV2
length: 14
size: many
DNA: TGTGCCAGCAGCAAGGACTGGGCAAGCGAGACCCAGTACTTC
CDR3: CASSKDWASETQYF

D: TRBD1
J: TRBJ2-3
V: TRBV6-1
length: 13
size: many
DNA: TGTGCCAGCAGTGGGGACAGGTCGAGGACGCAGTATTTT
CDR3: CASSGDRSRTQYF

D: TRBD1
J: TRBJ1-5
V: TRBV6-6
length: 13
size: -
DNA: TGTGCCAGCAGCAGGACAGGGGGACAGCCCCAGCATTTT
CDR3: CASSRTGGQPQHF

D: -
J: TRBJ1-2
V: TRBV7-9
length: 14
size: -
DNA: TGTGCCAGCAGCTCTTGGACCGATATCTATGGCTGGGCCTTC
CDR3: CASSSWTDIYGWAF

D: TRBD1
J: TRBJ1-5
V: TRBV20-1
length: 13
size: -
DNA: TGCAGTGCTAGGGACAGGGGCAATCAGCCCCAGCATTTT
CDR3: CSARDRGNQPQHF

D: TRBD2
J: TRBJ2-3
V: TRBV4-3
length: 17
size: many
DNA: TGCGCCAGCAGCCCAAGCGGGGCAGTTCCTAGCACAGATACGCAGTATTTT
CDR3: CASSPSGAVPSTDTQYF

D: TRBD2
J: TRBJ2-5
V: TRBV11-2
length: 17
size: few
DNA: TGTGCCAGCAGCCCCGGGACTAGCGGGGGGGGCCAAGAGACCCAGTACTTC
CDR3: CASSPGTSGGGQETQYF

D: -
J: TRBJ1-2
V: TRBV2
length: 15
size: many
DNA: TGTGCCAGCAGTGTCGTCCCAGGGGCTAACTATGGCTACACCTTC
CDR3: CASSVVPGANYGYTF

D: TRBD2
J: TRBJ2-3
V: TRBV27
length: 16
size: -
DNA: TGTGCCAGCAGTTTATCGATAGCGGGGTTCACAGATACGCAGTATTTT
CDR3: CASSLSIAGFTDTQYF

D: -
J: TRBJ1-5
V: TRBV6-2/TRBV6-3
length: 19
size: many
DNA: TGTGCCAGCAGTTACTCGTACCGGGACCTCAACCGGAGCAATCAGCCCCAGCATTTT
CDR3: CASSYSYRDLNRSNQPQHF

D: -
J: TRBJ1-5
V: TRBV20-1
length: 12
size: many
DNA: TGCAGTGCTAGAAGACAGAATCAGCCCCAGCATTTT
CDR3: CSARRQNQPQHF

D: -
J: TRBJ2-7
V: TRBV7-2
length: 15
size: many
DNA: TGTGCCAGCAGCTTAATGGGCAGGGCAATCTACGAGCAGTACTTC
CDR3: CASSLMGRAIYEQYF

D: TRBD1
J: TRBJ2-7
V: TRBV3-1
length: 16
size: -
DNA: TGTGCCAGCAGCCAAGGAATACCGGGACAGGGTAACGAGCAGTACTTC
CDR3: CASSQGIPGQGNEQYF

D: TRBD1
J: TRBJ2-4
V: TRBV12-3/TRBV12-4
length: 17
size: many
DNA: TGTGCCAGCAGTTGGGCAGGGGGCGCCGATTACAAAAACATTCAGTACTTC
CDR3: CASSWAGGADYKNIQYF

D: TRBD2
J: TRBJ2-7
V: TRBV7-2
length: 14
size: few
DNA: TGTGCCAGCAGCTTAGAGGGACTAGCGGGGGACACCCTATTC
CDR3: CASSLEGLAGDTLF

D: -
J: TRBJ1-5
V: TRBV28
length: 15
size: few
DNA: TGTGCCAGCAGTTTAGGTGTCAGGGAGGACCAGCCCCAGCATTTT
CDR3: CASSLGVREDQPQHF

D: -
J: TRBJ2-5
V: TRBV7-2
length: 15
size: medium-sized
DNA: TGTGCCAGCAGCTTAGTGGCAGCGCGGCAAGAGACCCAGTACTTC
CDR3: CASSLVAARQETQYF

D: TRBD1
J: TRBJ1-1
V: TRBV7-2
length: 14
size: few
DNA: TGTGCCAGCAGCAAAAACTTAGCCCAGGGGGTAGCTTTCTTT
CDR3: CASSKNLAQGVAFF

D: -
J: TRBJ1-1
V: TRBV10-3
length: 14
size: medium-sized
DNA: TGTGCCATCAGTGAGGGCCAGGAGGTAACTGAAGCTTTCTTT
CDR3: CAISEGQEVTEAFF

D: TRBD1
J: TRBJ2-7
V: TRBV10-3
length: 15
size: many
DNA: TGTGCCATCAGTGATTACCGGAACAGGGGGAACGAGCAGTACTTC
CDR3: CAISDYRNRGNEQYF

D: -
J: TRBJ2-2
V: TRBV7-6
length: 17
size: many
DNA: TGTGCCAGCAGCTTAGGCCGTAAGACAGGGAACACCGGGGAGCTGTTTTTT
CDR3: CASSLGRKTGNTGELFF

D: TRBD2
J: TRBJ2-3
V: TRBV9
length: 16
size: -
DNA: TGTGCCAGCAGCGTAGTAGCGGGGGGATATCAAGATACGCAGTATTTT
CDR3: CASSVVAGGYQDTQYF